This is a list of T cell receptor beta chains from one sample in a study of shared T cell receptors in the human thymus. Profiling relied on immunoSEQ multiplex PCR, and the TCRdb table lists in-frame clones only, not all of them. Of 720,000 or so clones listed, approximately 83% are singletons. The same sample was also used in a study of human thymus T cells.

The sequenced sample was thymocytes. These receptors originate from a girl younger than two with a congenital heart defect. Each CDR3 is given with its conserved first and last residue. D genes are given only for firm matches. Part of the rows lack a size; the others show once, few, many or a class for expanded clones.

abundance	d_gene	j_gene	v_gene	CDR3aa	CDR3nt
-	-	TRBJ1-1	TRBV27	CASSPRPRDNTEAFF	TGTGCCAGCAGCCCCCGCCCCAGGGATAACACTGAAGCTTTCTTT
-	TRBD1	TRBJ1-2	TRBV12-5	CASGLVSPNLLPGQGRYGYTF	TGTGCTAGTGGTTTGGTATCCCCGAACCTCTTACCGGGACAGGGGAGGTATGGCTACACCTTC
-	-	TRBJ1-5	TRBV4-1	CASSPDRSNQPQHF	TGCGCCAGCAGCCCAGACAGGAGCAATCAGCCCCAGCATTTT
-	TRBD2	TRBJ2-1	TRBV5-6	CASSRGLAAHNEQFF	TGTGCCAGCAGCAGGGGACTAGCTGCCCACAATGAGCAGTTCTTC
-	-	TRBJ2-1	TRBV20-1	CSARQVNEQFF	TGCAGTGCTAGACAGGTCAATGAGCAGTTCTTC
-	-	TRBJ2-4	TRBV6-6	CASRPTGTKNIQYF	TGTGCCAGCAGGCCAACAGGGACCAAAAACATTCAGTACTTC
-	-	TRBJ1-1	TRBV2	CASSVNEQGPYTEAFF	TGTGCCAGCAGTGTCAATGAACAGGGTCCGTACACTGAAGCTTTCTTT
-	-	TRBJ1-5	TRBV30	CAWSVAGLGNQPQHF	TGTGCCTGGAGTGTCGCAGGCCTTGGCAATCAGCCCCAGCATTTT
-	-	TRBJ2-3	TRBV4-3	CASSQDRASVGFGLGTDTQYF	TGCGCCAGCAGCCAAGATCGAGCTAGCGTGGGGTTTGGTCTGGGCACAGATACGCAGTATTTT
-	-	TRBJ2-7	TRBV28	CASSFGVSYEQYF	TGTGCCAGCAGTTTTGGAGTTTCCTACGAGCAGTACTTC
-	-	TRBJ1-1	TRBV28	CASRGARGTEAFF	TGTGCCAGCAGGGGGGCGAGGGGAACTGAAGCTTTCTTT
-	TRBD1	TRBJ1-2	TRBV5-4	CASSPRPGTGANYGYTF	TGTGCCAGCAGCCCTCGTCCCGGGACAGGGGCTAACTATGGCTACACCTTC
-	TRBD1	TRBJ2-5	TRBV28	CASSLWGQGQETQYF	TGTGCCAGCAGTTTATGGGGACAGGGCCAAGAGACCCAGTACTTC
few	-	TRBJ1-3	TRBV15	CATSRGGPQGFGNTIYF	TGTGCCACCAGCAGAGGGGGGCCACAGGGATTTGGAAACACCATATATTTT
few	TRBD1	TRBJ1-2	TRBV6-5	CASSHWDRGAYGYTF	TGTGCCAGCAGCCACTGGGACAGGGGGGCCTATGGCTACACCTTC
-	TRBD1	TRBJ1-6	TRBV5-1	CASSSGTGVENSPLHF	TGCGCCAGCAGCTCTGGGACAGGGGTGGAGAATTCCCCCCTCCACTTT
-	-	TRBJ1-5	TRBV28	CAITRNPQSHSNQPQHF	TGTGCAATAACCCGGAACCCACAGTCACATAGCAATCAGCCCCAGCATTTT
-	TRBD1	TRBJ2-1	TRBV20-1	CSATGGSEQFF	TGCAGTGCTACAGGGGGCAGTGAGCAGTTCTTC
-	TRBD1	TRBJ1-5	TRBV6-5	CASSYRTGENQPQHF	TGTGCCAGCAGTTACCGGACAGGGGAAAATCAGCCCCAGCATTTT
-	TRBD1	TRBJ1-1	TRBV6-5	CASRNTGVNTEAFF	TGTGCCAGCAGAAACACAGGGGTGAACACTGAAGCTTTCTTT
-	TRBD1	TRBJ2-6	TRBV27	CASSFLDRPNSGANVLTF	TGTGCCAGCAGTTTTTTGGACAGGCCCAACTCTGGGGCCAACGTCCTGACTTTC
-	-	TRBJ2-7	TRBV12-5	CASSGVLRSYEQYF	TGTGCTAGCTCAGGGGTCCTTCGCTCCTACGAGCAGTACTTC
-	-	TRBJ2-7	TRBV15	CATSRDKRTPSYEQYF	TGTGCCACCAGCAGAGACAAGAGGACACCCTCCTACGAGCAGTACTTC
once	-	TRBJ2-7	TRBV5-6	CASSLDAGPTYEQYF	TGTGCCAGCAGCTTGGATGCAGGCCCTACCTACGAGCAGTACTTC
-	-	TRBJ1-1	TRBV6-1	CASSERVEGNTEAFF	TGTGCCAGCAGTGAACGGGTGGAGGGGAACACTGAAGCTTTCTTT